This T cell receptor beta chain was recovered during a study of blood T cell repertoires in COVID-19. As for the study in general: The samples span acute and convalescent COVID-19 from the United States, Italy and Spain.

In germline, CDR1 is MNHNY, CDR2 SVGAGI (reference sequence). V lost 7 bases to trimming and J lost 5 bases, with 8 bases between them. The CDR3 contains 11 residues. How the authors handled the data: By means of reference gene primer amplification, nucleated cell counts were estimated. Clones were read by immunoSEQ multiplex PCR, and TCRdb kept only the in-frame ones, dropping some. V, J and clone size are those of that table, while D and trimming were read from the DNA. The sample shows over 90,000 clones, approximately 87% of them seen only once. The chain employs TRBV6-6 and TRBJ2-5, with D possibly being TRBD2 (5 bases). This receptor was identified in a human donor in a cohort sampled during active COVID-19. Sequencing was performed on peripheral blood. The CDR3 sequence: CASTTGETQYF. CDR3 sequence (DNA): TGTGCCAGCACCACGGGGGAGACCCAGTACTTC.